The 17 T cell receptor beta chains in this list originate from one sample, sequenced in a study of beta chain features in type 1 diabetes. Reverse transcription of all isolated RNA meant that expressed TCRB transcripts were sequenced. Sequenced by immunoSEQ multiplex PCR; TCRdb stores in-frame clones only, minus some. The data show approximately 120,000 clones, roughly 43% seen once. The specimen was stem cell memory CD4+ T cells from blood. The receptors were sampled from a woman aged 18-29 years in good health.

This chain links TRBV28 with TRBJ2-3; D is unclear. Trimming shortened V by 5 bases and J by 11 bases, and 20 bases separated the two germline ends. The CDR3 has 14 residues. Germline V lookup: CDR1 MDHEN, CDR2 SYDVKM. CDR3 sequence reads: CASSRPALDGGQYF. In nucleotides, the CDR3 is TGTGCCAGCAGTCGCCCTGCCTTAGACGGCGGGCAGTATTTT.

The rearrangement links TRBV7-2 to TRBJ2-5; 7 nucleotides line up with TRBD2. Trimming at V came to 7 bases and at J to 1 base, leaving 6 bases not matched to a gene. Germline loops: CDR1 SGHTA, CDR2 FQGNSA. There are 14 residues in the CDR3. In DNA form, the CDR3 reads TGTGCCAGCACCCCTAGCGGAATCCAAGAGACCCAGTACTTC. Amino acid sequence: CASTPSGIQETQYF.

The chain links TRBV5-1 to TRBJ2-7; D perhaps matches TRBD1 (5 bases). Germline V gene data show CDR1 as SGHRS and CDR2 as YFSETQ. V was cut by 9 bases and J by 2 bases, with 18 bases left in between. The CDR3 consists of 14 residues. As DNA, the CDR3 is TGCGCCACCTCCTCAGGGCTGGCCCCCTACGAGCAGTACTTC. Translated: CATSSGLAPYEQYF. The variable domain in full, with the rest retrieved from reference TRBV5-1 and TRBJ2-7, is KAGVTQTPRYLIKTRGQQVTLSCSPISGHRSVSWYQQTPGQGLQFLFEYFSETQRNKGNFPGRFSGRQFSNSRSEMNVSTLELGDSALYLCATSSGLAPYEQYFGPGTRLTVT.

This clone occurred a few times. The rearrangement links TRBV28 to TRBJ2-2; D is ambiguous. Trimming shortened V by 6 bases and J by 6 bases, and 8 bases separated the two germline ends. The CDR3 is 12 amino acids. Germline loops: CDR1 MDHEN, CDR2 SYDVKM. The CDR3 sequence is CASSSLPGELFF. Written as DNA, the CDR3 is TGTGCCAGCAGCTCCCTCCCCGGGGAGCTGTTTTTT. Full variable domain (remainder filled in from reference TRBV28 and TRBJ2-2): DVKVTQSSRYLVKRTGEKVFLECVQDMDHENMFWYRQDPGLGLRLIYFSYDVKMKEKGDIPEGYSVSREKKERFSLILESASTNQTSMYLCASSSLPGELFFGEGSRLTVL.

The chain joins TRBV9 to TRBJ1-2; a weak D match, TRBD1 (5 bases). V was cut by 2 bases and J by 8 bases, with 13 bases left in between. The CDR3 covers 13 residues. Germline V gene lookup returns CDR1 SGDLS and CDR2 YYNGEE. The CDR3 reads CASSVLGGEGYTF. CDR3 in DNA: TGTGCCAGCAGCGTCTTGGGGGGGGAAGGCTACACCTTC.

Here the CDR3 reads CASSFNIGETQYF. The CDR3 DNA is TGTGCCAGCAGCTTTAACATCGGGGAGACCCAGTACTTC. The chain combines TRBV11-1 with TRBJ2-5; the D is unclear. V lost 3 bases, J lost 5 bases, and 10 bases lay in between. The germline V gene has CDR1 SGHAT and CDR2 FQDESV (reference sequence). The CDR3 contains 13 residues.

This clone was detected a few times. This chain links TRBV28 with TRBJ1-5; tentatively, D is TRBD1 (6 bases). Germline CDR1 reads MDHEN; CDR2 reads SYDVKM. V gave up 6 bases and J gave up 3 bases, with 15 bases separating them. CDR3 size: 15 residues. The CDR3 DNA reads TGTGCCAGCAGCACAGGGATGAGGGACAATCAGCCCCAGCATTTT. This translates into CASSTGMRDNQPQHF.

This clone was observed a handful of times. The V gene is TRBV28, the J gene TRBJ2-1; the match to TRBD2 covers 9 bases. The CDR3 has 18 residues. Germline assignment: CDR1 MDHEN and CDR2 SYDVKM. V lost 5 bases to trimming and J lost 5 bases; unmatched junction nucleotides: 16. The CDR3 reads CASSPSPSAGGSNNEQFF. The CDR3 DNA is TGTGCCAGCAGTCCCTCCCCCTCAGCGGGAGGTTCCAACAATGAGCAGTTCTTC.

V is TRBV5-6 and J is TRBJ2-3; no clear D. Trimming shortened V by 5 bases and J by 0 bases, and 4 bases separated the two germline ends. This CDR3 has 12 amino acids. Germline lookup yields CDR1 SGHDT and CDR2 YYEEEE. The DNA of the CDR3 is TGTGCCAGCAGGGCTAGCACAGATACGCAGTATTTT. Protein product: CASRASTDTQYF.

This clone was seen a single time. The chain couples TRBV9 to TRBJ2-3; 7 bases align to TRBD2. Germline CDR1 and CDR2: SGDLS and YYNGEE. This CDR3 comprises 16 residues. V shed 0 bases, J shed 0 bases, and the junction held 4 bases outside the gene matches. CDR3 DNA sequence: TGTGCCAGCAGCGTAGCATCTAGCGGAAGCACAGATACGCAGTATTTT. It specifies CASSVASSGSTDTQYF.

This chain joins TRBV2 and TRBJ2-4, with D maybe TRBD1 (6 bases). With 8 bases removed from V and 7 bases from J, the gap between germline ends came to 9 bases. The CDR3 extends over 11 amino acids. The germline gives CDR1 SNHLY, CDR2 FYNNEI. CDR3 loop: CASQGMNIQYF. The CDR3 bases are TGTGCCAGCCAGGGGATGAACATTCAGTACTTC.

V and J are TRBV2 and TRBJ1-5, with 10 bases lining up with TRBD1. Germline CDR1 SNHLY, CDR2 FYNNEI. This CDR3 is built from 17 residues. The J segment lost 3 bases and the V segment lost 0 bases, leaving 5 bases of the junction unmatched. The CDR3 sequence is CASSEARGQGFNQPQHF. The CDR3 DNA reads TGTGCCAGCAGTGAAGCGAGGGGACAGGGGTTCAATCAGCCCCAGCATTTT.

This chain joins TRBV6-1 and TRBJ2-1; 11 bases fit TRBD2. V lost 2 bases to trimming and J lost 7 bases; unmatched junction nucleotides: 10. The CDR3 is made up of 17 amino acids. CDR1 and CDR2 from the germline V gene are MNHNS and SASEGT. The CDR3, as DNA: TGTGCCAGCAGTGAACGGCCTAGCGGGAGGTTTAGGAATGAGCAGTTCTTC. Translation gives CASSERPSGRFRNEQFF.

This clone occurred a few times. The J gene is TRBJ1-2, the V gene TRBV7-2; no clear D gene. Germline V CDR1 and CDR2: SGHTA, FQGNSA. V lost 1 base, J lost 0 bases, and 12 bases lay in between. CDR3 length: 16 amino acids. CDR3 residues: CASSLGPQTTNYGYTF. The CDR3 DNA reads TGTGCCAGCAGCTTAGGGCCACAGACCACTAACTATGGCTACACCTTC.

This clone turned up a few times. The genes are TRBV18 and TRBJ2-7; TRBD2 might be the D (5 bases). The CDR3 spans 17 residues. The V end was cut by 0 bases, the J end by 0 bases, with 15 bases between. Germline assignment: CDR1 KGHSH and CDR2 LQKENI. CDR3 nucleotides: TGTGCCAGCTCACCACCTAGAGGGTCTCATTACTCCTACGAGCAGTACTTC. Translating it yields CASSPPRGSHYSYEQYF.

This clone came up once. The chain employs TRBV19 and TRBJ2-3, with 7 bases lining up with TRBD2. Germline V lookup: CDR1 LNHDA, CDR2 SQIVND (reference sequence). The CDR3 is 14 amino acids. V lost 2 bases, J lost 1 base, and 0 bases stayed unmatched. The CDR3 coding sequence is TGTGCCAGTAGTATACTAGCGGGCACAGATACGCAGTATTTT. This translates into CASSILAGTDTQYF.

This chain connects TRBV5-1 to TRBJ1-5; D might be TRBD1 (5 bases). Germline V gene data show CDR1 as SGHRS and CDR2 as YFSETQ. Trimming removed 4 bases from V and 0 bases from J, with 8 bases in between. The CDR3 length is 14 residues. The CDR3 DNA sequence: TGCGCCAGCAGCCCAGGGTATAGCAATCAGCCCCAGCATTTT. Its translation is CASSPGYSNQPQHF.